Sequencing of this T cell receptor (beta chain) was carried out in a study of T-cell reconstitution after alpha-beta-depleted transplantation in children. This clonotype was observed a few times. Researchers prepared the TCRbeta library using unique molecular identifiers, the study reports. TCRdb processed the PCR reads anew with MiXCR; each CDR3 protein has one entry. The data contain 400,000 to 500,000 distinct CDR3 sequences, around 9.9% of them singletons. Germline lookup yields CDR1 MNHEY and CDR2 SVGAGI. Trimming removed 6 bases from V and 0 bases from J, with 21 bases in between. The CDR3 is made up of 18 amino acids.

The genes are TRBV6-5 and TRBJ2-1; tentative D call: TRBD2 (5 bases). Here the sequenced sample was PBMCs from the stem cell graft donor, taken from the stem cell graft. The TCR was taken from a human donor who donated a stem cell graft to a child with acute myeloid leukemia. The CDR3 reads CASSYGPRTADSYNEQFF. DNA of the CDR3: TGTGCCAGCAGCTACGGCCCCCGGACTGCGGACTCCTACAATGAGCAGTTCTTC.